This TCR beta chain derives from a study of blood T cell repertoires in COVID-19. Clones were read by immunoSEQ multiplex PCR, and TCRdb kept only the in-frame ones, dropping some. The sample lists 200,000 to 300,000 clones; 75% to 85% were seen once. The sample was peripheral blood. The source of this sequence is a man aged 35-49 years who had recovered from COVID-19.

CDR3 residues: CASSQGRGNEQFF. As DNA, the CDR3 is TGCGCCAGCAGCCAGGGACGGGGGAATGAGCAGTTCTTC. The V gene is TRBV4-1, the J gene TRBJ2-1, with TRBD2 as a possible D gene (6 bases). Germline lookup yields CDR1 MGHRA and CDR2 YSYEKL. This CDR3 comprises 13 residues. V lost 3 bases, J lost 7 bases, and 10 bases lay in between.